These 14 T cell receptor beta chains were sequenced from one sample in a study of neurological immune-mediated disorders. MiXCR, run by TCRdb on the 5' RACE reads, gives a single entry per CDR3 protein. The sample lists just over 95,000 distinct CDR3 sequences; roughly 4% were seen once. Specimen: PBMCs. Receptor source: a woman younger than 30 with multiple sclerosis.

This clonotype was seen repeatedly, ten times or more. The CDR3 region has the DNA TGTGCCACCAGCCTCGGGACTAGCGCCTACAATGAGCAGTTCTTC. This translates into CATSLGTSAYNEQFF. The chain links TRBV15 to TRBJ2-1, with 10 bases aligning to TRBD2. Germline V gene lookup returns CDR1 LNHNV and CDR2 YYDKDF (reference sequence). J lost 2 bases, V lost 5 bases, and 3 bases had no gene match. The CDR3 is 15 residues long.

This clonotype has at least ten counts. This chain connects TRBV6-6 to TRBJ1-4; D gene ambiguous. The germline CDR1 and CDR2 sequences are MNHNY and SVGAGI (reference sequence). The V end was cut by 6 bases, the J end by 5 bases, with 16 bases between. The CDR3 contains 15 residues. The CDR3 nucleotides are TGTGCCAGCAGGCGGGATCTCACCCAAAATGAAAAACTGTTTTTT. It specifies CASRRDLTQNEKLFF.

This clonotype was seen many times. The chain carries TRBV10-3 and TRBJ1-3; the D is unclear. Looked up from germline, CDR1 is ENHRY and CDR2 is SYGVKD. Trimming removed 6 bases from V and 1 base from J, with 16 bases in between. The CDR3 has 16 residues. The CDR3 loop reads CAISRPPFGSGNTIYF. Here the CDR3 DNA reads TGTGCCATCAGCAGACCGCCGTTTGGGTCTGGAAACACCATATATTTT.

The table lists this clonotype with many counts. This chain links TRBV7-9 with TRBJ2-7; weak D call: TRBD1 (6 bases). The length of the CDR3 is 15 residues. Germline CDR1 is SEHNR and CDR2 is FQNEAQ (reference sequence). Trimming took off 3 bases at V and 0 bases at J, with 12 bases between the two ends. CDR3 sequence reads: CASSFLATGSYEQYF. The CDR3 bases are TGTGCCAGCAGCTTCCTTGCGACAGGCTCCTACGAGCAGTACTTC.

This clonotype came up many times. This chain connects TRBV7-2 to TRBJ1-5; 7 positions match TRBD1. The CDR3 is 15 amino acids. V was pared by 5 bases and J by 1 base, with 5 bases of the junction left unmatched. Germline V gene lookup returns CDR1 SGHTA and CDR2 FQGNSA. CDR3 amino acids: CASSAGTASNQPQHF. The DNA for the CDR3 is TGTGCCAGCAGCGCCGGGACAGCGAGCAATCAGCCCCAGCATTTT. The whole variable domain, filled in from reference TRBV7-2 and TRBJ1-5, reads GAGVSQSPSNKVTEKGKDVELRCDPISGHTALYWYRQSLGQGLEFLIYFQGNSAPDKSGLPSDRFSAERTGGSVSTLTIQRTQQEDSAVYLCASSAGTASNQPQHFGDGTRLSIL.

This clonotype was picked up many times. V usage is TRBV7-2 and J usage is TRBJ2-1; a possible D gene is TRBD2 (6 bases). In germline, CDR1 is SGHTA, CDR2 FQGNSA. The CDR3 consists of 12 residues. V was cut by 5 bases and J by 8 bases, with 10 bases left in between. Written as DNA, the CDR3 is TGTGCCAGCAGCCCACTAGCACATGAGCAGTTCTTC. This gives the protein CASSPLAHEQFF.

With respect to this clonotype: Being one base from a much bigger clone, this may be a read error. The V gene is TRBV20-1, the J gene TRBJ2-4; D ambiguous. This CDR3 spans 11 amino acids. V was cut by 8 bases and J by 10 bases, with 15 bases left in between. Germline loops: CDR1 DFQATT, CDR2 SNEGSKA (reference sequence). CDR3 DNA sequence: TGCAGTAGGCCCGAAGGTGAAATTCAGTACTTC. Encoded protein: CSRPEGEIQYF.

This clonotype came up many times. The chain carries TRBV12-3 or TRBV12-4 and TRBJ1-2, with D unresolved. This CDR3 comprises 13 residues. Trimming removed 1 base at V and 3 bases at J, with 6 bases between. CDR3 DNA sequence: TGTGCCAGCAGTTTAGAGGGTTACTATGGCTACACCTTC. Its protein is CASSLEGYYGYTF.

A few counts support this clonotype. The chain employs TRBV6-2 or TRBV6-3 and TRBJ2-2, with 7 bases lining up with TRBD2. The CDR3 covers 15 residues. The germline V gene encodes CDR1 MNHEY and CDR2 SVGEGT. The V and J ends lost 7 bases and 0 bases, in that order; junction bases with no gene match: 5. The CDR3 loop is CASILAVTNTGELFF. The DNA of the CDR3 is TGTGCCAGCATCCTAGCGGTGACGAACACCGGGGAGCTGTTTTTT.

This clonotype was seen ten or more times. The V and J genes are TRBV21-1 and TRBJ2-7; TRBD2, the table's D call, was not compared with the DNA. TRBV21-1 is labeled a pseudogene. The CDR3 consists of 17 residues. The CDR3 DNA sequence: TGTGCCAGCAGCAAATTGCCGGGACTAGCGGGAGCCTACGAGCAGTACTTC. Translating it yields CASSKLPGLAGAYEQYF.

This clonotype has ten or more counts. The chain combines TRBV28 with TRBJ1-2, with D perhaps matching TRBD1 (6 bases). Trimming shortened V by 5 bases and J by 0 bases, and 10 bases separated the two germline ends. Germline values: CDR1 MDHEN, CDR2 SYDVKM. CDR3 length equals 14 residues. The CDR3, as DNA: TGTGCCAGCAGTCTGGACAGTTCTAACTATGGCTACACCTTC. Translated, it gives CASSLDSSNYGYTF.

This clonotype was observed many times. V is TRBV6-6 and J is TRBJ1-5, with a weak D call TRBD1 (5 bases). Between the trimmed V and J ends, which lost 7 bases and 2 bases, there was a span of 15 bases. Germline lookup yields CDR1 MNHNY and CDR2 SVGAGI (reference sequence). The CDR3 sequence is 15 residues long. This CDR3 reads CASMGAGLGNQPQHF. CDR3 bases: TGTGCCAGCATGGGAGCAGGGTTAGGCAATCAGCCCCAGCATTTT.

This clonotype showed up many times. The rearrangement links TRBV13 to TRBJ1-6; D is unresolved. CDR1 and CDR2 from the germline V gene are PRHDT and FYEKMQ (reference sequence). The CDR3 is made up of 16 amino acids. Trimming removed 3 bases from V and 9 bases from J, with 18 bases in between. CDR3 amino acids: CASSLAGDSPVSPLHF. CDR3 DNA: TGTGCCAGCAGCTTGGCTGGGGATAGCCCGGTTTCACCCCTCCACTTT.

This clonotype has ten or more counts. V gene TRBV20-1 combines with J gene TRBJ1-5; 10 bases agree with TRBD1. The CDR3 covers 14 residues. CDR1 DFQATT and CDR2 SNEGSKA come from the germline V gene (reference sequence). V lost 5 bases to trimming and J lost 4 bases; unmatched junction nucleotides: 5. The CDR3, as DNA: TGCAGTGCTGAGACAGGGGGCGGAAATCAGCCCCAGCATTTT. Amino acid sequence: CSAETGGGNQPQHF.